Below, one T cell receptor beta chain is given with its context. This CDR3 comprises 16 residues. The germline V gene encodes CDR1 MRHNA and CDR2 SNTAGT. Unmatched junction bases numbered 4, after V lost 0 bases and J lost 4 bases. The entry originates in a study of T cell changes during pregnancy in multiple sclerosis. Some clones are missing from TCRdb's copy, which holds only in-frame ones; the method was immunoSEQ multiplex PCR. The table lists 75,000 to 100,000 clones, 90% of them singletons, with approximately 0.76% in the top ten. This sample comprised peripheral blood, obtained in the second trimester of pregnancy. This receptor was taken from a female donor in good health, enrolled as a control in a pregnancy study. The V call is TRBV6-4, the J call TRBJ2-3; the match to TRBD2 covers 10 bases. In DNA, the CDR3 is TGTGCCAGCAGTGACTCGAGCGGGGGGGGCCCAGATACGCAGTATTTT. Translation gives CASSDSSGGGPDTQYF.